This T cell receptor (beta chain) was observed in a study of T cell responses to AZD1222 COVID-19 vaccine. Sequencing used immunoSEQ multiplex PCR; TCRdb keeps in-frame clones, though not all of them. Of around 130,000 clones in the sample, over 90% were seen once. From germline, CDR1 is MNHNY and CDR2 SVGAGI (reference sequence). The CDR3 runs to 15 residues. V was shortened by 6 bases and J by 1 base, with 12 bases between the two germline ends. The TCR originated in an adult in good health. This material consisted of peripheral blood, taken on day 0 of AZD1222 vaccination. This chain links TRBV6-6 with TRBJ2-2, with D tentatively TRBD2 (5 bases). The CDR3 DNA follows: TGTGCCAGCAGCCTGACGGACTGGAACACCGGGGAGCTGTTTTTT. Protein sequence: CASSLTDWNTGELFF.